The 31 T cell receptor beta chains given below trace back to one sample, sequenced in a study of blood T cell repertoires in COVID-19. TCRdb keeps only in-frame clones here, not all; method: immunoSEQ multiplex PCR. This sample carries tens of thousands of clones, approximately 84% of them seen once, and the ten largest clones take about 37%. Material for sequencing was peripheral blood. These receptors all come from a man in his 70s with acute or convalescent COVID-19.

This chain joins TRBV2 and TRBJ1-4; TRBD1 might be the D (5 bases). The V gene's germline CDR1 is SNHLY and CDR2 FYNNEI. With 7 bases removed from V and 7 bases from J, the gap between germline ends came to 19 bases. This CDR3 is built from 15 residues. CDR3 residues: CASTAGGGIAEKLFF. DNA for the CDR3: TGTGCCAGCACGGCGGGGGGGGGAATTGCTGAAAAACTGTTTTTT.

The J gene is TRBJ1-2, the V gene TRBV29-1; weak D call: TRBD1 (6 bases). The CDR3 totals 15 residues. CDR1 SQVTM and CDR2 ANQGSEA come from the germline V gene. With 4 bases removed from V and 0 bases from J, the gap between germline ends came to 15 bases. DNA of the CDR3: TGCAGCGTTGGGGGGCCCATCGCAACTAACTATGGCTACACCTTC. Translating it yields CSVGGPIATNYGYTF.

This clone showed up just once. The chain is built from TRBV13 and TRBJ2-5; unclear D gene. This CDR3 spans 12 amino acids. Germline CDR1 reads PRHDT; CDR2 reads FYEKMQ (reference sequence). V was trimmed by 6 bases and J by 3 bases, leaving 8 bases between them. The DNA for the CDR3 is TGTGCCAGCAGTCGCGGTGAAGAGACCCAGTACTTC. Translation gives CASSRGEETQYF.

This clone was detected a few times. This chain joins TRBV7-9 and TRBJ2-1; 7 bases agree with TRBD1. Losses at the gene ends were 0 bases for V and 2 bases for J; bases not matched to a gene: 1. Germline lookup yields CDR1 SEHNR and CDR2 FQNEAQ (reference sequence). The CDR3 covers 15 residues. The CDR3 protein is CASSLARGTYNEQFF. The DNA for the CDR3 is TGTGCCAGCAGCTTAGCCAGGGGGACCTACAATGAGCAGTTCTTC.

The chain couples TRBV28 to TRBJ1-2; D is undetermined. V was shortened by 3 bases and J by 4 bases, with 12 bases between the two germline ends. The CDR3 sequence is 14 residues long. From germline, CDR1 is MDHEN and CDR2 SYDVKM. The CDR3 DNA is TGTGCCAGCAGTTTCACAGCCTATAGCTATGGCTACACCTTC. Protein product: CASSFTAYSYGYTF.

The V and J genes are TRBV7-2 and TRBJ1-2; D call uncertain. CDR3 size: 12 residues. CDR1 and CDR2 from the germline V gene are SGHTA and FQGNSA. Trimming stripped 0 bases from V and 7 bases from J, with 6 bases between. The CDR3 coding sequence is TGTGCCAGCAGCTTAGCCACATCTGGCTACACCTTC. Its translation is CASSLATSGYTF.

The J gene is TRBJ1-4, the V gene TRBV6-5; TRBD1 matches 8 bases. The CDR3 has 13 amino acids. Germline V gives CDR1 MNHEY, CDR2 SVGAGI. The V segment lost 6 bases and the J segment 8 bases; nucleotides outside the gene matches: 5. The CDR3 region is CASRDRVDEKLFF. For the CDR3, the DNA is TGTGCCAGCAGGGACAGGGTAGACGAAAAACTGTTTTTT.

This clone was seen only once. The chain employs TRBV30 and TRBJ2-1, with D perhaps matching TRBD2 (5 bases). V was clipped by 2 bases and J by 6 bases, with 17 bases between them. The CDR3 runs to 15 residues. Germline V gene lookup returns CDR1 GTSNPN and CDR2 SVGIG (reference sequence). The CDR3 nucleotides read TGTGCCTGGAGTACTGGGGAGAGCGGCTCCAATGAGCAGTTCTTC. It encodes CAWSTGESGSNEQFF.

The rearrangement uses TRBV9 and TRBJ2-1; 10 bases align to TRBD2. The V segment lost 3 bases and the J segment 0 bases; nucleotides outside the gene matches: 3. The CDR3 runs 16 residues. Looked up from germline, CDR1 is SGDLS and CDR2 is YYNGEE. This chain's CDR3 is CASSGIAGGSYNEQFF. The CDR3 nucleotides read TGTGCCAGCAGCGGTATAGCGGGAGGCTCCTACAATGAGCAGTTCTTC.

As concerns this clone: This same CDR3 is encoded by further DNA sequences in the sample. The chain is built from TRBV7-3 and TRBJ2-2, with a possible D match to TRBD1 (5 bases). CDR1 SGHTA and CDR2 FQGTGA come from the germline V gene. The CDR3 extends over 13 amino acids. V lost 3 bases and J lost 6, with 8 bases in between. CDR3 coding DNA: TGTGCCAGCAGCTTCCAGGGTTCCGGGGAGCTGTTTTTT. Encoded protein: CASSFQGSGELFF. Combining the CDR3 with reference TRBV7-3 and TRBJ2-2 gives the whole variable domain GAGVSQTPSNKVTEKGKYVELRCDPISGHTALYWYRQSLGQGPEFLIYFQGTGAADDSGLPNDRFFAVRPEGSVSTLKIQRTERGDSAVYLCASSFQGSGELFFGEGSRLTVL.

The V call is TRBV29-1, the J call TRBJ2-7; tentative D call: TRBD1 (6 bases). The germline gives CDR1 SQVTM, CDR2 ANQGSEA. The CDR3 runs to 13 residues. V shed 7 bases and J shed 5 bases, with 18 bases lying between them. The CDR3 DNA is TGCAGCGCCGTCGGACAGCTTGGGGACGAGCAGTACTTC. Protein product: CSAVGQLGDEQYF.

The rearrangement links TRBV10-3 to TRBJ2-2; possible D gene TRBD1, 6 bases. The CDR3 consists of 14 residues. V was pared by 6 bases and J by 1 base, with 9 bases between. The germline V gene encodes CDR1 ENHRY and CDR2 SYGVKD. The CDR3 protein is CAIRKDRNTGELFF. DNA of the CDR3: TGTGCCATCAGAAAGGACAGGAACACCGGGGAGCTGTTTTTT.

In its sample, this clone was seen once. The J gene is TRBJ1-1, the V gene TRBV7-8; TRBD1 is a possible D gene (6 bases). The germline V gene encodes CDR1 SGHVS and CDR2 FQNEAQ. Trimming shortened V by 5 bases and J by 2 bases, and 12 bases separated the two germline ends. This CDR3 has 14 amino acids. This chain's CDR3 is CASSLRTANTEAFF. CDR3 nucleotide sequence: TGTGCCAGCAGCCTAAGGACAGCCAACACTGAAGCTTTCTTT.

The rearrangement uses TRBV3-1 (or the pseudogene TRBV3-2) and TRBJ1-1; the D gene is possibly TRBD1 (5 bases). The germline V gene has CDR1 LGHDT and CDR2 YNNKEL (reference sequence). The CDR3 sequence is 13 residues long. Trimming took off 2 bases at V and 4 bases at J, with 8 bases between the two ends. The CDR3 DNA reads as TGTGCCAGCAGCCAAAACGGGGGCACTGAAGCTTTCTTT. Protein product: CASSQNGGTEAFF.

The chain recombines TRBV19 with TRBJ1-6; D uncertain. V shed 7 bases and J shed 0 bases, with 13 bases lying between them. Looked up from germline, CDR1 is LNHDA and CDR2 is SQIVND (reference sequence). This CDR3 spans 16 amino acids. CDR3 amino acids: CASKDLASSYNSPLHF. CDR3 sequence (DNA): TGTGCCAGTAAGGATCTAGCCAGCTCCTATAATTCACCCCTCCACTTT.

The J gene is TRBJ1-3, the V gene TRBV6-6, with a weak D call TRBD1 (5 bases). Per germline, CDR1 MNHNY and CDR2 SVGAGI (reference sequence). The CDR3 is 16 residues long. The V end lost 7 bases, the J end lost 0 bases, and 16 bases lay between the germline ends. As DNA, the CDR3 is TGTGCCAGCACCTATGACTGGGGCGCCTCTGGAAACACCATATATTTT. It specifies CASTYDWGASGNTIYF.

The chain joins TRBV5-4 to TRBJ2-1, with 9 bases aligning to TRBD1. V was pared by 4 bases and J by 4 bases, with 6 bases of the junction left unmatched. Germline values: CDR1 SGHNT, CDR2 YYREEE (reference sequence). CDR3 size: 15 residues. The CDR3 region has the DNA TGTGCCAGCAGCCCCACTGGGACAGGGTACAATGAGCAGTTCTTC. Residues: CASSPTGTGYNEQFF.

The chain combines TRBV28 with TRBJ2-5; D might be TRBD2 (5 bases). Germline assignment: CDR1 MDHEN and CDR2 SYDVKM. The CDR3 is made up of 16 amino acids. Trimming shortened V by 5 bases and J by 3 bases, and 19 bases separated the two germline ends. This chain's CDR3 is CASSPVRGPGKETQYF. CDR3 bases: TGTGCCAGCAGTCCCGTCCGGGGTCCGGGCAAAGAGACCCAGTACTTC.

The chain couples TRBV5-1 to TRBJ1-4, with D hard to call. Germline CDR1 is SGHRS and CDR2 is YFSETQ. The V gene lost 1 base and the J gene lost 4 bases, with 5 bases spanning the gap. CDR3 size: 13 residues. CDR3: CASSLRGNEKLFF. CDR3 coding DNA: TGCGCCAGCAGCTTGCGGGGTAATGAAAAACTGTTTTTT.

The chain is built from TRBV12-2 and TRBJ1-1; the table gives TRBD1 as D, unverified against the DNA. TRBV12-2 corresponds to a pseudogene. The CDR3 runs to 13 residues. The CDR3 DNA is TGTGCAAGTCGCTTAGTGGGGGCAGCGTGTGCTTTCTTT. This gives the protein CASRLVGAACAFF.

The J gene is TRBJ1-2, the V gene TRBV9; D might be TRBD1 (5 bases). Trimming removed 3 bases at V and 5 bases at J, with 17 bases between. The CDR3 contains 15 residues. From germline, CDR1 is SGDLS and CDR2 YYNGEE. DNA of the CDR3: TGTGCCAGCAGCGGCCGCGGGGTGGGACCTTATGGCTACACCTTC. It specifies CASSGRGVGPYGYTF.

The chain uses TRBV7-9 and TRBJ2-5; TRBD2 matches 8 bases. The CDR3 loop spans 15 amino acids. After removal of 2 bases from V and 1 base from J, the junction contained 3 bases not matched to a gene. Looked up from germline, CDR1 is SEHNR and CDR2 is FQNEAQ (reference sequence). CDR3 nucleotides: TGTGCCAGCAGCTTATGGACTAGCCCCCAAGAGACCCAGTACTTC. Its protein product is CASSLWTSPQETQYF. The whole variable domain, filled in from reference TRBV7-9 and TRBJ2-5, reads DTGVSQNPRHKITKRGQNVTFRCDPISEHNRLYWYRQTLGQGPEFLTYFQNEAQLEKSRLLSDRFSAERPKGSFSTLEIQRTEQGDSAMYLCASSLWTSPQETQYFGPGTRLLVL.

The genes are TRBV5-5 and TRBJ2-1; TRBD2 agrees at 9 bases. The CDR3 has 17 residues. V was pared by 2 bases and J by 2 bases, with 8 bases of the junction left unmatched. The V gene's germline CDR1 is SGHKS and CDR2 YYEKEE (reference sequence). The CDR3 spells CASSLRFSGSTYNEQFF. The CDR3 DNA sequence: TGTGCCAGCAGCTTAAGGTTTAGCGGGAGTACCTACAATGAGCAGTTCTTC.

The chain combines TRBV18 with TRBJ1-5; 8 nucleotides agree with TRBD1. J gave up 4 bases and V 6 bases, and 5 bases lay outside the gene matches. Per the germline V gene, CDR1 is KGHSH and CDR2 is LQKENI. The CDR3 spans 14 residues. CDR3 loop: CASSPGTGNQPQHF. The CDR3 DNA reads TGTGCCAGCTCTCCAGGGACAGGAAATCAGCCCCAGCATTTT.

This chain connects TRBV5-1 to TRBJ2-2; 8 nucleotides align to TRBD2. CDR3 size: 15 residues. The V and J ends lost 0 bases and 7 bases, in that order; junction bases with no gene match: 5. In germline, CDR1 is SGHRS, CDR2 YFSETQ. In nucleotides, the CDR3 is TGCGCCAGCAGCTTGGCCGGGGGGGCCTACGGGGAGCTGTTTTTT. Translating gives CASSLAGGAYGELFF. The complete variable domain, with remaining parts taken from reference TRBV5-1 and TRBJ2-2, reads KAGVTQTPRYLIKTRGQQVTLSCSPISGHRSVSWYQQTPGQGLQFLFEYFSETQRNKGNFPGRFSGRQFSNSRSEMNVSTLELGDSALYLCASSLAGGAYGELFFGEGSRLTVL.

The rearrangement uses TRBV19 and TRBJ1-2, with D possibly matching TRBD1 (6 bases). This CDR3 has 14 amino acids. V was shortened by 4 bases and J by 7 bases, with 16 bases between the two germline ends. The germline gives CDR1 LNHDA, CDR2 SQIVND (reference sequence). The CDR3 bases are TGTGCCAGTAGTACCCGACCCAGGGGCAGTGGCTACACCTTC. Protein product: CASSTRPRGSGYTF.

This rearrangement joins TRBV25-1 to TRBJ2-5; 11 bases match TRBD1. CDR1 is MGHDK and CDR2 is SYGVNS in the germline V gene. V was pared by 5 bases and J by 7 bases, with 6 bases of the junction left unmatched. The CDR3 is 14 amino acids. The CDR3 is CASSSPGTGGTQYF. CDR3 DNA sequence: TGTGCCAGCAGTTCCCCCGGGACAGGGGGGACCCAGTACTTC.

The rearrangement joins TRBV29-1 to TRBJ2-1; 8 bases line up with TRBD2. Germline values: CDR1 SQVTM, CDR2 ANQGSEA. CDR3 length equals 14 residues. V lost 1 base to trimming and J lost 6 bases; unmatched junction nucleotides: 5. The CDR3 nucleotides are TGCAGCGTTGAAGGGACGGGGGGGGCCAATGAGCAGTTCTTC. As protein: CSVEGTGGANEQFF.

The table lists this clone with a count of one. The V and J genes are TRBV5-1 and TRBJ1-4, with TRBD1 identical over 7 bases. The V gene end was trimmed by 0 bases and the J gene end by 5 bases; junction bases not matched to a gene: 7. Germline lookup yields CDR1 SGHRS and CDR2 YFSETQ. The CDR3 is 16 residues long. Here the CDR3 DNA reads TGCGCCAGCAGCTTGGGCAACAGCAGGGGGAATGAAAAACTGTTTTTT. It specifies CASSLGNSRGNEKLFF.

This chain connects TRBV28 to TRBJ1-5, with 10 positions matching TRBD1. This CDR3 is built from 14 residues. After removal of 6 bases from V and 6 bases from J, the junction contained 5 bases not matched to a gene. Germline CDR1 is MDHEN and CDR2 is SYDVKM. CDR3 sequence (DNA): TGTGCCAGCAGGGCGACAGGGGGCGGTCAGCCCCAGCATTTT. This sequence encodes CASRATGGGQPQHF.

The gene calls are TRBV28 and TRBJ2-3; 7 nucleotides match TRBD2. This CDR3 is built from 15 residues. CDR1 and CDR2 (germline): MDHEN, SYDVKM. V shed 5 bases, J shed 6 bases, and the junction held 11 bases outside the gene matches. The CDR3 nucleotides are TGTGCCAGCAGTAACAGCGGGACCCGCGCGGATACGCAGTATTTT. Translation gives CASSNSGTRADTQYF.